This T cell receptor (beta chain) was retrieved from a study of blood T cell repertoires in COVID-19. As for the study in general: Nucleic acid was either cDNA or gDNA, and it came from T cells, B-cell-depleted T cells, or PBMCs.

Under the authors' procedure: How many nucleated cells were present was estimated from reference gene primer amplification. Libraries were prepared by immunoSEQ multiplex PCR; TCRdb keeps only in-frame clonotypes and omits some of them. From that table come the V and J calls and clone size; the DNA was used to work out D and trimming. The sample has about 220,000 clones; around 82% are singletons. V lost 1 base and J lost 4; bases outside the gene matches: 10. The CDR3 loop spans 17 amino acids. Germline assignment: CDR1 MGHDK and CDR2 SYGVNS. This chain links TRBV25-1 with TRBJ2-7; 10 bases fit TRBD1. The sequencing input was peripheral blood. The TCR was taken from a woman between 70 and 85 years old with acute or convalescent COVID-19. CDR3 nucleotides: TGTGCCAGCAGTGAATGGGACAGGGACAGGGGTACTTACGAGCAGTACTTC. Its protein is CASSEWDRDRGTYEQYF.